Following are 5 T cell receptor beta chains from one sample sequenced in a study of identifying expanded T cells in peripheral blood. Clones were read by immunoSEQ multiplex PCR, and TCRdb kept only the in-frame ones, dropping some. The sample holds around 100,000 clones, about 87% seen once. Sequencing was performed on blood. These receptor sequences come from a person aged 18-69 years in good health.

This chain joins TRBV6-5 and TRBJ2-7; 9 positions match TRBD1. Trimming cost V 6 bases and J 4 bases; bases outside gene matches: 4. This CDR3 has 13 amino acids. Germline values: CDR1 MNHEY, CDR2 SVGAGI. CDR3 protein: CASRGQGPYEQYF. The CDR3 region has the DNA TGTGCCAGCAGGGGACAGGGTCCGTACGAGCAGTACTTC.

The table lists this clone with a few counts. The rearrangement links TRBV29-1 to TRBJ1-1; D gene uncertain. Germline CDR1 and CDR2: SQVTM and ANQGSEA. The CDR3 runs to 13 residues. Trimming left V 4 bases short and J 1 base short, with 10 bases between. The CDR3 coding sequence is TGCAGCGTTGCGAACGTAGCGAACACTGAAGCTTTCTTT. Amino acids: CSVANVANTEAFF. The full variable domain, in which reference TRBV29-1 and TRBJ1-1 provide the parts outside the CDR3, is SAVISQKPSRDICQRGTSLTIQCQVDSQVTMMFWYRQQPGQSLTLIATANQGSEATYESGFVIDKFPISRPNLTFSTLTVSNMSPEDSSIYLCSVANVANTEAFFGQGTRLTVV.

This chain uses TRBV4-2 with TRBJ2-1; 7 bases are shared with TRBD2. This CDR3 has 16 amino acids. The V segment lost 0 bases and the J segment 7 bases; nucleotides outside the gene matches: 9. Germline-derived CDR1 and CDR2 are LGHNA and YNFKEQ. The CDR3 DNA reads TGTGCCAGCAGCCAAGATATGTCGGGGGGTGCGAATGAGCAGTTCTTC. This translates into CASSQDMSGGANEQFF.

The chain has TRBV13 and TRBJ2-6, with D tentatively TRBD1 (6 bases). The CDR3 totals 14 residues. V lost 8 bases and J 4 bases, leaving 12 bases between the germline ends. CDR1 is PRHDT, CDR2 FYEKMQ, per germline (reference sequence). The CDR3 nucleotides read TGTGCCAGCGTGTCCGGACAGGGGGCCAACGTCCTGACTTTC. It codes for CASVSGQGANVLTF.

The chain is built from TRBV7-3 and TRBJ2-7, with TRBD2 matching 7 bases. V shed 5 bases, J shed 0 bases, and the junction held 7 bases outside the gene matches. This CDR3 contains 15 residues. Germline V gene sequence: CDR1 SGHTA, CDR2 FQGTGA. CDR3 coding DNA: TGTGCCAGCAGCGAAGCGGGAAGCCTCTCCTACGAGCAGTACTTC. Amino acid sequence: CASSEAGSLSYEQYF.